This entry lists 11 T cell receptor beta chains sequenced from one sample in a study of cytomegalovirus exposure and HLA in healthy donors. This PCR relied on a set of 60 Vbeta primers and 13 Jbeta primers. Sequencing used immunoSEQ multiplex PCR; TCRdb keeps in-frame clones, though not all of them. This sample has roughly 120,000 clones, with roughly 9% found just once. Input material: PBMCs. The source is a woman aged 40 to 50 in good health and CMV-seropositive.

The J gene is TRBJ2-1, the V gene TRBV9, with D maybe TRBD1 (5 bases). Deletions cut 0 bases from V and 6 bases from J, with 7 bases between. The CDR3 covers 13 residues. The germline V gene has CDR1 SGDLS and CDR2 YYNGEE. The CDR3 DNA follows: TGTGCCAGCAGCGTAGAAGGGGTCAATGAGCAGTTCTTC. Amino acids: CASSVEGVNEQFF.

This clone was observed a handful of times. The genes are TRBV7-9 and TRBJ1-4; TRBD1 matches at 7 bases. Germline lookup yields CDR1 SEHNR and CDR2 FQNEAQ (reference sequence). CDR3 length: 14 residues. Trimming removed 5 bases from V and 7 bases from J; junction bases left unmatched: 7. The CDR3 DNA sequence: TGTGCCAGCAGCCAAGGGGGCTTCATTGAAAAACTGTTTTTT. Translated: CASSQGGFIEKLFF.

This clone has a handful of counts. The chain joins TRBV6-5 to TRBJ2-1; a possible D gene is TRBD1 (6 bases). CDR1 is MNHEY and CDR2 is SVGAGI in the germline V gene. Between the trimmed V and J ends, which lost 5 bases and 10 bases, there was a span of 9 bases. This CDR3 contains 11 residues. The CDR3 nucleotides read TGTGCCAGCAGTGACAGGATAGAGCAGTTCTTC. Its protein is CASSDRIEQFF.

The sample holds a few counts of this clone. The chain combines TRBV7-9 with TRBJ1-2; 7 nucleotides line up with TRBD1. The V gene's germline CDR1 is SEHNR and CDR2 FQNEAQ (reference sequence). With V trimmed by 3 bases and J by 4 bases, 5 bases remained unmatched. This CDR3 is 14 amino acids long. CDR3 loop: CASSFDTGVYGYTF. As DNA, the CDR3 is TGTGCCAGCAGCTTCGATACAGGGGTCTATGGCTACACCTTC.

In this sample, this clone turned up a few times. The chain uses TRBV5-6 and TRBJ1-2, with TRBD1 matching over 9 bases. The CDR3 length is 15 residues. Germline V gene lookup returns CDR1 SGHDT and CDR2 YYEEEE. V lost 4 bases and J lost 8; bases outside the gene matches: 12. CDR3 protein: CASSPLGQGPWGYTF. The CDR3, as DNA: TGTGCCAGCAGCCCCCTGGGACAGGGACCGTGGGGCTACACCTTC. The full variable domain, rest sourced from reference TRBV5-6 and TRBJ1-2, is DAGVTQSPTHLIKTRGQQVTLRCSPKSGHDTVSWYQQALGQGPQFIFQYYEEEERQRGNFPDRFSGHQFPNYSSELNVNALLLGDSALYLCASSPLGQGPWGYTFGSGTRLTVV.

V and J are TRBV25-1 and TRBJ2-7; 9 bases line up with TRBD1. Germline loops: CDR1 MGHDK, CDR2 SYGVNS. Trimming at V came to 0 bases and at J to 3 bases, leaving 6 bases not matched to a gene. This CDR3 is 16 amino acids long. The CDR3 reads CASSEYTGTGSYEQYF. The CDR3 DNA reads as TGTGCCAGCAGTGAATATACGGGGACAGGGAGCTACGAGCAGTACTTC.

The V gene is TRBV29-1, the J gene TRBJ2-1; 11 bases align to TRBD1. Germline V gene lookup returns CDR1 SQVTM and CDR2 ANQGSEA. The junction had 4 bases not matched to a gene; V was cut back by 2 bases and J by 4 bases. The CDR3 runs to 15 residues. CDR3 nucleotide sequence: TGCAGCGTTGAACCGGACAGGGGGCGATACAATGAGCAGTTCTTC. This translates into CSVEPDRGRYNEQFF.

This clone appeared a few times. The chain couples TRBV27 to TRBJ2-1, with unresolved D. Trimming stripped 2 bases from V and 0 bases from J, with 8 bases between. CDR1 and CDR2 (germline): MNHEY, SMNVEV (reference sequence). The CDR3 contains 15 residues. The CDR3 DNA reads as TGTGCCAGCAGTTTAGCACTCGACTCCTACAATGAGCAGTTCTTC. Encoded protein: CASSLALDSYNEQFF.

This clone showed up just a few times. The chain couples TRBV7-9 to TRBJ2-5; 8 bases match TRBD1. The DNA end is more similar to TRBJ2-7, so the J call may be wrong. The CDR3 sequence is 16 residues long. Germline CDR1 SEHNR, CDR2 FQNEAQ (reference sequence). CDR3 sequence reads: CASSPTRQGRTYEQYF. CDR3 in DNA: TGTGCCAGCAGCCCCACCCGACAGGGGAGGACCTACGAGCAGTACTTC.

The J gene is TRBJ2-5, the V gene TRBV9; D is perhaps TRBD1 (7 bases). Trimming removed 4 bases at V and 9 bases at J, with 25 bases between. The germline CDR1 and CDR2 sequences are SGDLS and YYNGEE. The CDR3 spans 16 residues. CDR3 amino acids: CASSSGGVEGARAQYF. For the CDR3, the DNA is TGTGCCAGCAGCTCCGGGGGAGTAGAGGGGGCCAGGGCCCAGTACTTC. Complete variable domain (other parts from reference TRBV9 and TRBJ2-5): DSGVTQTPKHLITATGQRVTLRCSPRSGDLSVYWYQQSLDQGLQFLIQYYNGEERAKGNILERFSAQQFPDLHSELNLSSLELGDSALYFCASSSGGVEGARAQYFGPGTRLLVL.

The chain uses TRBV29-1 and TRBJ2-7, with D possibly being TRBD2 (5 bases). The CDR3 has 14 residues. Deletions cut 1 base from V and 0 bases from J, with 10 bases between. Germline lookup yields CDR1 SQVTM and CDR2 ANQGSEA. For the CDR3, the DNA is TGCAGCGTTGAAGGAGGGTCAAGCTCCTACGAGCAGTACTTC. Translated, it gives CSVEGGSSSYEQYF.